This TCR beta chain comes out of a study of lymphopenia after photon versus proton radiotherapy. Points from the study as a whole: After lymphocyte nadir, photon-treated repertoires showed oligoclonal expansion, especially CD8+ Temra.

The assay was immunoSEQ multiplex PCR, and TCRdb's table has in-frame clones only and misses some. The repertoire holds just over 40,000 clones, with around 83% as singletons. With regard to this clone: The target antigen is unknown.

V lost 1 base, J lost 2 bases, and 5 bases lay in between. This CDR3 has 13 amino acids. The germline CDR1 and CDR2 sequences are SGHTA and FQGNSA. The origin of this receptor is a woman in her 70s with pancreatic cancer. Some clones in this sample may be carry-over from other donors' samples. The starting material was peripheral blood, obtained from a patient treated with proton-based radiotherapy. J is TRBJ1-2 and V is TRBV7-2; TRBD1 is a possible D gene (5 bases). The CDR3 sequence is CASSLGQNYGYTF. CDR3 coding DNA: TGTGCCAGCAGCTTAGGACAGAACTATGGCTACACCTTC.